This TCR beta chain was obtained from a study of cytomegalovirus exposure and HLA in healthy donors. Study-level points and caveats: Presence/absence analyses assumed roughly uniform sequencing depth across donors, which may not hold. The study reported that TCR beta sequences accurately predicted HLA-A and HLA-B alleles in most subjects. Some TCR beta chains (roughly 160 of them) were listed as cytomegalovirus-associated.

This clone was seen once. Antigen: not known. Compared with germline, one end of the junction differs, possibly owing to a read error. 60 Vbeta and 13 Jbeta primers were used in PCR. Produced via immunoSEQ multiplex PCR; TCRdb's table is partial and in-frame only. The repertoire has more than 100,000 clones, 70% to 80% of them found once; the top ten carry 0.94%. Sequencing was performed on PBMCs. The source is a woman in her sixties or seventies in good health and CMV-seronegative.

In DNA form, the CDR3 reads TGTTCCAGCAGCTTATATGGACTAGCGGGAGGGGCAGGGAATGAGCAGTTCTTC. Its protein is CSSSLYGLAGGAGNEQFF. The chain joins TRBV7-9 to TRBJ2-1, with 15 bases matching TRBD2. The CDR3 has 18 residues. Germline V lookup: CDR1 SEHNR, CDR2 FQNEAQ (reference sequence). The full variable domain, completed using reference TRBV7-9 and TRBJ2-1, is DTGVSQNPRHKITKRGQNVTFRCDPISEHNRLYWYRQTLGQGPEFLTYFQNEAQLEKSRLLSDRFSAERPKGSFSTLEIQRTEQGDSAMYLCSSSLYGLAGGAGNEQFFGPGTRLTVL.